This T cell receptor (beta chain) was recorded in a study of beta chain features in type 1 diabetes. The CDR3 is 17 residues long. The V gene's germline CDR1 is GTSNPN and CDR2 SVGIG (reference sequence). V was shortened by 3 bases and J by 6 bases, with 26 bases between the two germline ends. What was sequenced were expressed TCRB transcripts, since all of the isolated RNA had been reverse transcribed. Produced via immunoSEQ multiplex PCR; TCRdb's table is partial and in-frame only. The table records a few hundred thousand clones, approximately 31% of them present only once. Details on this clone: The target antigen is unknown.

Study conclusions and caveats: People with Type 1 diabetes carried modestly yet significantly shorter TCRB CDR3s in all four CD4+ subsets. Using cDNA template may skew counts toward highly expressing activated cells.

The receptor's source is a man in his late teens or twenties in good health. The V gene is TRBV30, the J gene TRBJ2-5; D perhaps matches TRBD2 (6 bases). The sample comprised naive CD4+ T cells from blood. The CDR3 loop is CAWSRRIMDYGVKTQYF. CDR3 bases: TGTGCCTGGAGCCGCCGCATTATGGACTATGGAGTAAAGACCCAGTACTTC. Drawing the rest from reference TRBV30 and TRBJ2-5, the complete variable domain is SQTIHQWPATLVQPVGSPLSLECTVEGTSNPNLYWYRQAAGRGLQLLFYSVGIGQISSEVPQNLSASRPQDRQFILSSKKLLLSDSGFYLCAWSRRIMDYGVKTQYFGPGTRLLVL.